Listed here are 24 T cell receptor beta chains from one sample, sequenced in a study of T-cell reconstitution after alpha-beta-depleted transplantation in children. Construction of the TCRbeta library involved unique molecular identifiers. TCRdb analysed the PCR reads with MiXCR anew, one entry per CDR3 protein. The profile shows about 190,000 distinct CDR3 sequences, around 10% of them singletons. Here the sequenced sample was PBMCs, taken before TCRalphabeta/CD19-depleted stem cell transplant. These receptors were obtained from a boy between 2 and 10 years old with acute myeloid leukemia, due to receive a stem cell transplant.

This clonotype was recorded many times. The CDR3 DNA is TGTGCCAGCGGACAGGGGGCAATGAACAATGAGCAGTTCTTC. This codes for CASGQGAMNNEQFF. This rearrangement joins TRBV7-3 to TRBJ2-1; 11 positions match TRBD1. Per germline, CDR1 SGHTA and CDR2 FQGTGA. This CDR3 has 14 residues. The V and J ends lost 8 bases and 5 bases, in that order; junction bases with no gene match: 5.

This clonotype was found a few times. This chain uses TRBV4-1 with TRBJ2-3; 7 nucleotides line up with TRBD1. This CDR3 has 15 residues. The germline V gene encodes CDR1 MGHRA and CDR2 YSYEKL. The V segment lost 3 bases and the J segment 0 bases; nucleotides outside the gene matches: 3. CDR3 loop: CASSQTGSSTDTQYF. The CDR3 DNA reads TGCGCCAGCAGCCAGACAGGGAGCAGCACAGATACGCAGTATTTT.

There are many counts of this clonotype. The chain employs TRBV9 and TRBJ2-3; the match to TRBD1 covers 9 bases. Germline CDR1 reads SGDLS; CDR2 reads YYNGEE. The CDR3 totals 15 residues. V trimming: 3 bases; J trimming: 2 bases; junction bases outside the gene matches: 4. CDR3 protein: CASSARDRDTDTQYF. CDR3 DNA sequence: TGTGCCAGCAGCGCCCGGGACAGGGACACAGATACGCAGTATTTT.

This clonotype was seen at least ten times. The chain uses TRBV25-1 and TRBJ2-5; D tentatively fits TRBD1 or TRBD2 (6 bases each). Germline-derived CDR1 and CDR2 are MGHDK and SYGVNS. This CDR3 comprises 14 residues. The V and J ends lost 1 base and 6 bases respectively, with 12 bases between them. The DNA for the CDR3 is TGTGCCAGCAGTGAATCCGGGGGCATGCAGACCCAGTACTTC. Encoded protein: CASSESGGMQTQYF.

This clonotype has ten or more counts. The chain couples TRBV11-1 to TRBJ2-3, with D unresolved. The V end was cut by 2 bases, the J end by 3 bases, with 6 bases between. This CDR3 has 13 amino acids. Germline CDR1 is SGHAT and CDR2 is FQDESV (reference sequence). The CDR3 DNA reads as TGTGCCAGCAGCTTATTACAGACAGATACGCAGTATTTT. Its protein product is CASSLLQTDTQYF.

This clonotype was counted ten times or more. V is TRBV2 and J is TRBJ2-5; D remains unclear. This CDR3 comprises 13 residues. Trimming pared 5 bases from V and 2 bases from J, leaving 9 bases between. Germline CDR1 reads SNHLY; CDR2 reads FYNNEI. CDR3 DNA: TGTGCCAGCAGTAAGGACCGTCAAGAGACCCAGTACTTC. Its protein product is CASSKDRQETQYF.

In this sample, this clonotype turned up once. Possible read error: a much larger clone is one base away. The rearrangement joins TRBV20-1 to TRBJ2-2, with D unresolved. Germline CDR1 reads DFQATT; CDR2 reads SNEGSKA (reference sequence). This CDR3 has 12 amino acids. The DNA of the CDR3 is TGCAGTGCTAGTCGGAACACCGCGGAGCTGTTTTTT. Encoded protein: CSASRNTAELFF.

The CDR3 region is CASILGLAFDNEQFF. CDR3 nucleotides: TGTGCCAGCATTTTAGGACTAGCGTTCGACAATGAGCAGTTCTTC. The V and J genes are TRBV2 and TRBJ2-1, with 9 bases that match TRBD2. Unmatched junction bases numbered 9, after V lost 7 bases and J lost 5 bases. Germline CDR1 and CDR2: SNHLY and FYNNEI. CDR3 length: 15 residues.

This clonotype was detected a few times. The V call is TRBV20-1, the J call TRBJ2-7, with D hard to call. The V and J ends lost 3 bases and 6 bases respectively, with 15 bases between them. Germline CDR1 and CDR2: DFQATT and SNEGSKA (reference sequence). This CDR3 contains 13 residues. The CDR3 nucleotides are TGCAGTGCTAGGTTCCGATCCCGAGCCGAGCAGTACTTC. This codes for CSARFRSRAEQYF.

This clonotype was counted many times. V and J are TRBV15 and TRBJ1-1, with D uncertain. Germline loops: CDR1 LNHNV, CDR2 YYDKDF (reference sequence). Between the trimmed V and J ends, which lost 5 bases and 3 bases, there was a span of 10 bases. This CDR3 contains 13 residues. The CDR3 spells CATSPPRDTEAFF. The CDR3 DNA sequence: TGTGCCACCAGCCCCCCTAGGGACACTGAAGCTTTCTTT.

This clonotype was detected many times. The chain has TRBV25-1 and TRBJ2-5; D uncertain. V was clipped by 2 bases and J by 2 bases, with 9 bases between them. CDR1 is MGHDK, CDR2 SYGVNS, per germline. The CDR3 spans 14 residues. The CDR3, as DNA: TGTGCCAGCAGTGAAATTGGGGTTCAAGAGACCCAGTACTTC. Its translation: CASSEIGVQETQYF.

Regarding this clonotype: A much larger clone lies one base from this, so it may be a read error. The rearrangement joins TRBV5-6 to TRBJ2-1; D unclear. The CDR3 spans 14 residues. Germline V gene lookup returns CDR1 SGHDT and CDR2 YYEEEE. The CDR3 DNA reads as TGTGCCAGGAGCTTGGCCCGGGCCTACAATGAGCAGTTCTTC. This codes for CARSLARAYNEQFF.

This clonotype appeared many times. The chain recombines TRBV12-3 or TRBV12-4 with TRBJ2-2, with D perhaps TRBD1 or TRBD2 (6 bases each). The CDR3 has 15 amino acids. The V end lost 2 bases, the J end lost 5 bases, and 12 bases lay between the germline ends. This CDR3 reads CASSLWGALTGELFF. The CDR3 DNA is TGTGCCAGCAGTTTATGGGGGGCTCTAACCGGGGAGCTGTTTTTT.

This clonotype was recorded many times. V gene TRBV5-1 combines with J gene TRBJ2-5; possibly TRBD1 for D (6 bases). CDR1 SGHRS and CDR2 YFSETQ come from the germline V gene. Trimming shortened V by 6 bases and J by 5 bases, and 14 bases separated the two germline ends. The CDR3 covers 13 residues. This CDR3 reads CASKNRDPETQYF. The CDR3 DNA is TGCGCCAGCAAAAACAGGGACCCTGAGACCCAGTACTTC. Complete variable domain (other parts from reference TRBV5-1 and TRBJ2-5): KAGVTQTPRYLIKTRGQQVTLSCSPISGHRSVSWYQQTPGQGLQFLFEYFSETQRNKGNFPGRFSGRQFSNSRSEMNVSTLELGDSALYLCASKNRDPETQYFGPGTRLLVL.

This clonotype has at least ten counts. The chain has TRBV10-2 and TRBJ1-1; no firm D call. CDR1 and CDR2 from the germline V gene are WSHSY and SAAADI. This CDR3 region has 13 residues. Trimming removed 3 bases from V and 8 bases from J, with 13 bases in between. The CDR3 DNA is TGCGCCAGCAGTGACGGTGGGCGACTCGAAGCTTTCTTT. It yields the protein CASSDGGRLEAFF.

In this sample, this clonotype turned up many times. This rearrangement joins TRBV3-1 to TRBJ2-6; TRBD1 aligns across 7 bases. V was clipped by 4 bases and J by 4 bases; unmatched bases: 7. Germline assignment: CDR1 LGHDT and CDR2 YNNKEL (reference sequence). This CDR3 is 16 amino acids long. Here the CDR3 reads CASSPTGQAGANVLTF. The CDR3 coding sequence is TGTGCCAGCAGCCCGACCGGACAGGCAGGGGCCAACGTCCTGACTTTC.

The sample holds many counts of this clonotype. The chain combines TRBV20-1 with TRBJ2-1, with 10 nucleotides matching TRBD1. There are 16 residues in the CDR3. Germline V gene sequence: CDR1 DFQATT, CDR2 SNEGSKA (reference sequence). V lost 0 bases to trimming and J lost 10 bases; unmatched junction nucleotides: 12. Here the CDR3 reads CSARDLRQGARGEQFF. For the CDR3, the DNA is TGCAGTGCTAGAGATCTGAGACAGGGGGCGCGGGGAGAGCAGTTCTTC.

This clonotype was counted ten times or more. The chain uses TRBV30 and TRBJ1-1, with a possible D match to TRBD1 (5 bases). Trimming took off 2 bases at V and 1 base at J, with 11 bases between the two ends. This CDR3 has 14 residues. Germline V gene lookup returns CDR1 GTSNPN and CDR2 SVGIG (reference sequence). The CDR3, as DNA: TGTGCCTGGAGTCCGACCGGGGCGAACACTGAAGCTTTCTTT. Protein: CAWSPTGANTEAFF.

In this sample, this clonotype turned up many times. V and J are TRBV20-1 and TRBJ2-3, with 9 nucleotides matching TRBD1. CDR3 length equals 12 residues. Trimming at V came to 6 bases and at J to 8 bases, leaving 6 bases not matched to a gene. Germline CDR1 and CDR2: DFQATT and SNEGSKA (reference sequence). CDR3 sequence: CSANRGRGTQYF. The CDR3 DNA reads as TGCAGTGCGAACAGGGGGCGAGGTACGCAGTATTTT.

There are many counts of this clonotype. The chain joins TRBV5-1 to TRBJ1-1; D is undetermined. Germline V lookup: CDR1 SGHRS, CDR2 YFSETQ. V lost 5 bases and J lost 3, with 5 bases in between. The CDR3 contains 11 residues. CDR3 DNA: TGCGCCAGCAGTGGGGACACTGAAGCTTTCTTT. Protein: CASSGDTEAFF.

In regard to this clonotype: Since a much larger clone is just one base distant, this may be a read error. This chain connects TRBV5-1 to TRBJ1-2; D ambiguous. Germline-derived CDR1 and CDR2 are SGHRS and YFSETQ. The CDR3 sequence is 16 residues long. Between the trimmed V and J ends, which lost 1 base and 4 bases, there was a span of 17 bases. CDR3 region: CASSLPDTLTGYGYTF. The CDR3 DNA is TGCGCCAGCAGCTTGCCTGACACGCTAACTGGCTATGGCTACACCTTC.

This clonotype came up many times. The CDR3 reads CASSPGRAEVRPQHF. CDR3 DNA: TGTGCCAGCTCACCGGGACGCGCGGAGGTTCGGCCCCAGCATTTT. The chain joins TRBV18 to TRBJ1-5; weak D call: TRBD1 (5 bases). The germline V gene encodes CDR1 KGHSH and CDR2 LQKENI. Trimming pared 3 bases from V and 9 bases from J, leaving 18 bases between. The CDR3 has 15 residues.

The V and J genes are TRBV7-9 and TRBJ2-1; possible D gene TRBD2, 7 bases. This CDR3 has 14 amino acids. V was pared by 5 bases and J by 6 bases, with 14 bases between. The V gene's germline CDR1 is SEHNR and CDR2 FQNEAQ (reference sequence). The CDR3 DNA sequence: TGTGCCAGCAGCCTTGGGGGGGCCCTCAATGAGCAGTTCTTC. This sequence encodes CASSLGGALNEQFF.

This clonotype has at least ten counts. The DNA for the CDR3 is TGTGCCAGCAGTCCCCGGACTAGAACTAGCACAGATACGCAGTATTTT. The encoded protein is CASSPRTRTSTDTQYF. V usage is TRBV28 and J usage is TRBJ2-3; 7 nucleotides align to TRBD2. The CDR3 spans 16 residues. Germline V gene lookup returns CDR1 MDHEN and CDR2 SYDVKM. The junction had 8 bases not matched to a gene; V was cut back by 5 bases and J by 0 bases.